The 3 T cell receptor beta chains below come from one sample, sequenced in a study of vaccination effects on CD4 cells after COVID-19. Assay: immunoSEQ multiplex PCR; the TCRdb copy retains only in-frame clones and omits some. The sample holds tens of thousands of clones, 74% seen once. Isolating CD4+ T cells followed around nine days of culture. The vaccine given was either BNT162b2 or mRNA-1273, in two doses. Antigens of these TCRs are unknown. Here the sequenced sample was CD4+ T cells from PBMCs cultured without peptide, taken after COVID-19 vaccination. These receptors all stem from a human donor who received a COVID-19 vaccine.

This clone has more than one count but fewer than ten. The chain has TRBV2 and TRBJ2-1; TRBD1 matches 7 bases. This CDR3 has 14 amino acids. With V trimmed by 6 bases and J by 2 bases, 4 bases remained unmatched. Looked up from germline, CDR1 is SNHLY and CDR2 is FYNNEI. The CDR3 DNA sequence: TGTGCCAGCAGGGCAGGGGGAACCTACAATGAGCAGTTCTTC. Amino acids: CASRAGGTYNEQFF. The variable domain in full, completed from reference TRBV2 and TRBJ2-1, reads EPEVTQTPSHQVTQMGQEVILRCVPISNHLYFYWYRQILGQKVEFLVSFYNNEISEKSEIFDDQFSVERPDGSNFTLKIRSTKLEDSAMYFCASRAGGTYNEQFFGPGTRLTVL.

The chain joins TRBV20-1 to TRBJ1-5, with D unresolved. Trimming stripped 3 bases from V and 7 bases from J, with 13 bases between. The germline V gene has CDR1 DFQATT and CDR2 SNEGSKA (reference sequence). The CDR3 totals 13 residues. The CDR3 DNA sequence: TGCAGTGCTAGTGGAGGGAGTGAACAGCCCCAGCATTTT. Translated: CSASGGSEQPQHF.

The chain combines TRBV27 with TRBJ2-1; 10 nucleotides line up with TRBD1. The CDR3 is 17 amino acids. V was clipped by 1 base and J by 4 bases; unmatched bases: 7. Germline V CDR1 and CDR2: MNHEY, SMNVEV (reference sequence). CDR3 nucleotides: TGTGCCAGCAGTTTATTGGCGGGACAGGGGTTGTACAATGAGCAGTTCTTC. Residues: CASSLLAGQGLYNEQFF.